This T cell receptor beta chain was obtained from a study of CD8+ T cells in alopecia areata (dated by TCRdb to the late 2010s). About the study as a whole: The treated patients took part in an open-label pilot trial in which moderate-to-severe alopecia areata was treated with oral tofacitinib at 5 to 10 mg twice daily. Patients on tofacitinib were biopsied at baseline and after 4 and 24 weeks of treatment, and several of the patients also had a later scalp biopsy. The study used high-throughput TCRbeta sequencing to examine T cell clonal expansion in alopecia areata, in both the C3H/HeJ mouse model and human patients. TCRbeta CDR3 regions were amplified by immunoSEQ multiplex PCR with 35 Vbeta forward and 13 Jbeta reverse primers. Human TCRbeta sequencing covered scalp tissue and sorted CD4+ and CD8+ peripheral blood T cells from patchy and totalis/universalis alopecia areata patients and healthy controls. Scalp clonality was compared across normal scalp (n=4), patchy alopecia areata scalp (n=8), and alopecia totalis/universalis scalp (n=8). Tofacitinib was administered for 6 to 18 months, and 6 months of follow-up off drug were then conducted to assess delayed response and recurrence. RNA came from the PAXgene miRNA kit for fixed scalp, the miRNeasy kit for PBMCs, and the RNeasy kit for mouse skin. In treated patients, disease severity was measured using the SALT score, which gives the percentage of scalp surface area affected. The investigation overall reported the following: The treated cohort was small, with a single nonresponder, so links between baseline CD8+ expansion and response need larger studies. During tofacitinib treatment, many expanded lesional clones remained in scalp and blood, and this persistence may partly explain relapse after treatment is stopped. Compared with normal scalp, lesional scalp had higher clonality and more expanded CD8+ clones, particularly in alopecia totalis/universalis, a pattern that suggests antigenic drive. Shared TCR sequences between patients were less evident than in mice, which may be partly attributable to HLA diversity in the patient population. Scalp TCR repertoire analysis is complicated because resident alphabeta T cells in normal human skin are also sequenced, whereas mouse skin is dominated by gammadelta T cells. With tofacitinib, both scalp clonality and the number of expanded CD8+ clones among the top 100 scalp clones went down significantly.

Only a few counts were recorded for this clone. Its target antigen remains unknown. Base qualities were left out, and no much larger clone turns up one base away. The sample's time point label, in plain terms: roughly 27 days on oral tofacitinib. According to the study, the label for this sample's treatment or condition signals: oral pan-JAK inhibitor, 5-10 mg twice daily. Lesional scalp punch biopsies and peripheral blood were obtained from alopecia areata patients. PBMCs were separated by density centrifugation and stained for CD3, CD4 and CD8, after which CD4+ and CD8+ T cells were sorted on a FACSAria. Library prep was done by the immunoSEQ multiplex PCR assay. RNA was extracted from all samples and reverse transcribed into cDNA as template for TCR sequencing. SuperScript III was used to make first-strand cDNA, primed with a 2:1 mix of oligo-dT and random hexamers. Amplification bias was assessed with a synthetic immune receptor repertoire, and residual bias was removed computationally. Per the source publication's procedure: After raw reads were preprocessed to remove errors, the CDR3 was defined following IMGT conventions as running from the conserved cysteine to phenylalanine. Clonality was computed as 1 minus the Shannon entropy, with the entropy normalized by log2 of the number of productive unique TCRs. Whether scalp clones were CD4 or CD8 was inferred by matching scalp TCRbeta sequences against CD4 and CD8 repertoires sorted from blood. The source is immuneACCESS, and TCRdb retained only in-frame sequences with V and J called. Part of the clones is not carried over; for the studies checked, unresolved V genes explain less than half of this, and the remainder is unexplained. That table is the source of V, J and clone size, and D and trimming were worked out from the DNA. The sample table holds more than 110,000 clones, of which approximately 80% were seen once. 25% of the sample goes to the ten largest clones.

Trimming leaves V shorter by 5 bases and J shorter by 5 bases, with the junction holding 9 bases beyond the gene matches. CDR1 and CDR2 are drawn from the germline V gene (reference sequence): MNHEY, SMNVEV. Measured from the cysteine to the phenylalanine, the CDR3 is 15 residues long. The only DNA kept is the CDR3, 45 bases in frame from the first base. Sequencing used CD8+ T cells sorted from blood, obtained at week 4, from a patient treated with tofacitinib. The receptor was isolated from a human donor with alopecia areata. Recombination connected TRBV27 to TRBJ2-1, and 7 junction bases match TRBD1. In nucleotide form, the sequence is TGTGCCAGCAGTCTCCGGACAGGTCTTGACAATGAGCAGTTCTTC. Its amino acids are CASSLRTGLDNEQFF.